One sample yielded the 3 T cell receptor beta chains listed below, sequenced in a study of T cell responses to AZD1222 COVID-19 vaccine. Using immunoSEQ multiplex PCR, the repertoire was profiled, and TCRdb retains in-frame clones only, with some absent. Of roughly 50,000 clones in the sample, 80% to 90% are singletons; the top ten hold around 7.3%. The sample consisted of peripheral blood, taken 28 days after the second AZD1222 dose. These receptor sequences come from an adult who received the AZD1222 COVID-19 vaccine.

The chain recombines TRBV15 with TRBJ2-1, with 8 bases that match TRBD2. The germline CDR1 and CDR2 sequences are LNHNV and YYDKDF (reference sequence). V was clipped by 3 bases and J by 7 bases; unmatched bases: 8. This CDR3 comprises 15 residues. DNA of the CDR3: TGTGCCACCAGCAGGCCAGCGGGAGCAGAGAATGAGCAGTTCTTC. This translates into CATSRPAGAENEQFF.

The rearrangement joins TRBV6-5 to TRBJ2-1; D might be TRBD2 (5 bases). The CDR3 has 15 residues. Germline loops: CDR1 MNHEY, CDR2 SVGAGI. The ends were cut back, 2 bases at V and 4 bases at J, with 12 bases in the middle. The CDR3 DNA reads as TGTGCCAGCAGTTACGGACTTGAGAATTACAATGAGCAGTTCTTC. This translates into CASSYGLENYNEQFF.

The genes are TRBV30 and TRBJ2-1; D may correspond to TRBD1 or TRBD2 (5 bases each). The CDR3 sequence is 13 residues long. The V end lost 1 base, the J end lost 12 bases, and 16 bases lay between the germline ends. Germline V gene data show CDR1 as GTSNPN and CDR2 as SVGIG (reference sequence). The CDR3 loop reads CAWSAGTIQGQFF. The CDR3 bases are TGTGCCTGGAGTGCCGGGACCATCCAGGGGCAGTTCTTC.